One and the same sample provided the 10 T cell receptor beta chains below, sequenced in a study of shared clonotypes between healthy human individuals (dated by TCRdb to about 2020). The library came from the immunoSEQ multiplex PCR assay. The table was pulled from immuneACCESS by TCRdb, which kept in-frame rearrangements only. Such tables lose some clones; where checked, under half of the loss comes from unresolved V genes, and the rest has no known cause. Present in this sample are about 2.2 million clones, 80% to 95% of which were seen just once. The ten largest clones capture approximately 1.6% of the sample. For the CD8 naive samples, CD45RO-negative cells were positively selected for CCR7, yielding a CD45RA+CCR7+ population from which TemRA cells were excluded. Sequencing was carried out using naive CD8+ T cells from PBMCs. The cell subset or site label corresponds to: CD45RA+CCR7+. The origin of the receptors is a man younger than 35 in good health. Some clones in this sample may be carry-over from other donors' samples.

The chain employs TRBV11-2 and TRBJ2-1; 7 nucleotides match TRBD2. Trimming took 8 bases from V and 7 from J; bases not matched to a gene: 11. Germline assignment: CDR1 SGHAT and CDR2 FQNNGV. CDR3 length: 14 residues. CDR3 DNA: TGTGCCAGCGGCGGCGGGAGCCCTCGGAATGAGCAGTTCTTC. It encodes CASGGGSPRNEQFF.

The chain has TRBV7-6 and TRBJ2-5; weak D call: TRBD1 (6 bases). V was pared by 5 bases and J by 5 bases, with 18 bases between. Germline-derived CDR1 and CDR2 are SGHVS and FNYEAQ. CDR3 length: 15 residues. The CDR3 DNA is TGTGCCAGCAGCCAATTACAGGGAAGACTTGAGACCCAGTACTTC. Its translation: CASSQLQGRLETQYF.

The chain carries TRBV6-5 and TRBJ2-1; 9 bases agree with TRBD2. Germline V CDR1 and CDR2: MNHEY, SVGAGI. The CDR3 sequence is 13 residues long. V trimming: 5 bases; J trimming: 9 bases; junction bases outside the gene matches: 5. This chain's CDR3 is CASSSGRPGEQFF. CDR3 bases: TGTGCCAGCAGTAGCGGGAGGCCGGGTGAGCAGTTCTTC.

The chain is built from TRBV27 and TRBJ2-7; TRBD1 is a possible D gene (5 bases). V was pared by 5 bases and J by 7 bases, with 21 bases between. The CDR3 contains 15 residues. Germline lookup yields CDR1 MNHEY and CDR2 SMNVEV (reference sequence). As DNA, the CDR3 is TGTGCCAGCAGTCCAAGAGCCCTAGGGGCGATGGAGCAGTACTTC. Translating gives CASSPRALGAMEQYF.

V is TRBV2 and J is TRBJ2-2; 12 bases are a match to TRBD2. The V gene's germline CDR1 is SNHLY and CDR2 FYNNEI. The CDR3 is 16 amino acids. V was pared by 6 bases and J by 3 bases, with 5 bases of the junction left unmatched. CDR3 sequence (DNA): TGTGCCAGCAGATTCCGACTAGCGGGAGACACCGGGGAGCTGTTTTTT. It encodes CASRFRLAGDTGELFF.

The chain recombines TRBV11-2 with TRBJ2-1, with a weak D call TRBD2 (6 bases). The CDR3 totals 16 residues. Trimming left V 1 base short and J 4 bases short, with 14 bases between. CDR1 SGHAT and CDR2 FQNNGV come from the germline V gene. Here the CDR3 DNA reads TGTGCCAGCAGCTTAGGGCGGGACTGGGGATACAATGAGCAGTTCTTC. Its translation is CASSLGRDWGYNEQFF.

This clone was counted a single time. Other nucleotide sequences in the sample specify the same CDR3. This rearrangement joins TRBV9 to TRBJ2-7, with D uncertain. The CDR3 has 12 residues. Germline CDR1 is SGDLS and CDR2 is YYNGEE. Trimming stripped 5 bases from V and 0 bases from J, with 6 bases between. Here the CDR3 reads CASSPPSYEQYF. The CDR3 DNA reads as TGTGCCAGCAGTCCCCCCTCCTACGAGCAGTACTTC.

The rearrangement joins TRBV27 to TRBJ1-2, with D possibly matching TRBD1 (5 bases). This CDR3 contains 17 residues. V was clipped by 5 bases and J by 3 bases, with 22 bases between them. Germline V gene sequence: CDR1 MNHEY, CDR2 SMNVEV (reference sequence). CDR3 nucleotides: TGTGCCAGCAGTCCGATTGTAACGGCCCTAGGGGACTATGGCTACACCTTC. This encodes CASSPIVTALGDYGYTF.

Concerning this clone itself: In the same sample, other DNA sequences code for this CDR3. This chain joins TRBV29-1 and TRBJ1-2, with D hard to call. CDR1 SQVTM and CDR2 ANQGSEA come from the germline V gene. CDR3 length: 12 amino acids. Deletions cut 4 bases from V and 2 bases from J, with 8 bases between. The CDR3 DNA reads TGCAGCGTTGTGGGCGGAAACTATGGCTACACCTTC. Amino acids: CSVVGGNYGYTF. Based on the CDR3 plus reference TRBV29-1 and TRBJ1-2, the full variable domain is SAVISQKPSRDICQRGTSLTIQCQVDSQVTMMFWYRQQPGQSLTLIATANQGSEATYESGFVIDKFPISRPNLTFSTLTVSNMSPEDSSIYLCSVVGGNYGYTFGSGTRLTVV.

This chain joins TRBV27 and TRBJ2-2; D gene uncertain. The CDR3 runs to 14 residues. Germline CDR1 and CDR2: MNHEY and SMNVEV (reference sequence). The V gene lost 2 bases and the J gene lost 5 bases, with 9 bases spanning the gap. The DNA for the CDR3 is TGTGCCAGCAGTTTAGGGCAGAAAACCGGGGAGCTGTTTTTT. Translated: CASSLGQKTGELFF.